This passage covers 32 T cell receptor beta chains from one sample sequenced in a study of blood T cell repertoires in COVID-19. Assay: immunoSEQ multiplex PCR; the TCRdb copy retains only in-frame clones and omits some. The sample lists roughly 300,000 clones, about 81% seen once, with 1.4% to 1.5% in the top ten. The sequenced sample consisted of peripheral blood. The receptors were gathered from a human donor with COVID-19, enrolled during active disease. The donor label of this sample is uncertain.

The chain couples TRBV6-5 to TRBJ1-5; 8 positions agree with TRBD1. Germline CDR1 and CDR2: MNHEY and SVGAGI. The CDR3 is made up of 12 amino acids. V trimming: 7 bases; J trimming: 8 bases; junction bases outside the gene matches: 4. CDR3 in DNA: TGTGCCAGCAACCAGGGGGCTAAGCCCCAGCATTTT. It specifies CASNQGAKPQHF.

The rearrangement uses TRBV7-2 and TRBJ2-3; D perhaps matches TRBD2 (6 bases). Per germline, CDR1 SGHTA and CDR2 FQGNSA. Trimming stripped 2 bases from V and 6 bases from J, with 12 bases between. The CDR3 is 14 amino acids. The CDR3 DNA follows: TGTGCCAGCAGCTTAAGGGCAGGGAGGGATACGCAGTATTTT. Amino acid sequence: CASSLRAGRDTQYF.

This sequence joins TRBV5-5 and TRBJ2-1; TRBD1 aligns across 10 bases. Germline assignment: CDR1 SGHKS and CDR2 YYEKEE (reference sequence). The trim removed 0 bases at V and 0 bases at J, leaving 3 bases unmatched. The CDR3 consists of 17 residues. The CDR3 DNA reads TGTGCCAGCAGCTTGGAAGGACAGGGGGTCTCCTACAATGAGCAGTTCTTC. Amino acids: CASSLEGQGVSYNEQFF.

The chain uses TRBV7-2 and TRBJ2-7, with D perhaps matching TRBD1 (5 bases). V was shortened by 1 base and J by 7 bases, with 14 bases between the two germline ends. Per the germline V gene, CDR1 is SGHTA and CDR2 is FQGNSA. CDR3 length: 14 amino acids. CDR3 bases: TGTGCCAGCAGCTTAGAGGTCAGGGTGGGTGAGCAGTACTTC. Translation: CASSLEVRVGEQYF.

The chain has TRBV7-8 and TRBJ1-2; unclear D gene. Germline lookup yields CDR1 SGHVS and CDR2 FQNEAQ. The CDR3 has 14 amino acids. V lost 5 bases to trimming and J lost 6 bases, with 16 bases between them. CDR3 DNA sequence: TGTGCCAGCAGCCCGACAACCGCCTCTGATGGCTACACCTTC. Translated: CASSPTTASDGYTF. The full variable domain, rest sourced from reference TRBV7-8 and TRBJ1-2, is GAGVSQSPRYKVAKRGQDVALRCDPISGHVSLFWYQQALGQGPEFLTYFQNEAQLDKSGLPSDRFFAERPEGSVSTLKIQRTQQEDSAVYLCASSPTTASDGYTFGSGTRLTVV.

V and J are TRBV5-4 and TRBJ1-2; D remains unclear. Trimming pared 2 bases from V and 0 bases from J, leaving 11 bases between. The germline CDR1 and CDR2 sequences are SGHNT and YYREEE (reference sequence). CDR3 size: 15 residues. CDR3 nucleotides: TGTGCCAGCAGCTTAGCGGGATCAGCTAACTATGGCTACACCTTC. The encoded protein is CASSLAGSANYGYTF.

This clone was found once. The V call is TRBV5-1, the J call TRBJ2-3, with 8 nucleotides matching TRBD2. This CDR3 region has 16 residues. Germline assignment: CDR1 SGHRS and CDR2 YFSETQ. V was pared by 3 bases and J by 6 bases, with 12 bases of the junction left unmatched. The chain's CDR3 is CASSSRKEAGVDTQYF. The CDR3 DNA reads TGCGCCAGCAGCTCCCGAAAGGAAGCGGGGGTGGATACGCAGTATTTT.

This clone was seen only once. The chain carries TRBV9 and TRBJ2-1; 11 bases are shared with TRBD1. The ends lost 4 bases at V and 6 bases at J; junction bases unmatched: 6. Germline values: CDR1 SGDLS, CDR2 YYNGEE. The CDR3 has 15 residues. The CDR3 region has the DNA TGTGCCAGCAGCCCTGGACAGGGGGCGGGCAATGAGCAGTTCTTC. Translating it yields CASSPGQGAGNEQFF.

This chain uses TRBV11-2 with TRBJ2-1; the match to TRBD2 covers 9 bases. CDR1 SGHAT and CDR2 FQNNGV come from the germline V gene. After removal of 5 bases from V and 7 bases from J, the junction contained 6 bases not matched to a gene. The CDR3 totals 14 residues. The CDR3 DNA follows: TGTGCCAGCAGCCCGGGGACTAGCTATAATGAGCAGTTCTTC. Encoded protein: CASSPGTSYNEQFF.

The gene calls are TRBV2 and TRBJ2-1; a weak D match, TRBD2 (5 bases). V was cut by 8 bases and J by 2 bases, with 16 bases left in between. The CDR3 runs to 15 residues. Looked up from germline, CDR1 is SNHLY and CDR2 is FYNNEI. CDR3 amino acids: CASGLREEPYNEQFF. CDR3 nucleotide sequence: TGTGCCAGCGGACTCCGGGAAGAACCCTACAATGAGCAGTTCTTC. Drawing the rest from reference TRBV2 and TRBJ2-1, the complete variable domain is EPEVTQTPSHQVTQMGQEVILRCVPISNHLYFYWYRQILGQKVEFLVSFYNNEISEKSEIFDDQFSVERPDGSNFTLKIRSTKLEDSAMYFCASGLREEPYNEQFFGPGTRLTVL.

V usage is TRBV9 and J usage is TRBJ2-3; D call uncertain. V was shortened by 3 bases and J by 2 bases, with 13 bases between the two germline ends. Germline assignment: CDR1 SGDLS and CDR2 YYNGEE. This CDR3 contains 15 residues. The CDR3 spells CASSATTLNTDTQYF. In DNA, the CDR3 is TGTGCCAGCAGCGCAACTACCCTGAACACAGATACGCAGTATTTT.

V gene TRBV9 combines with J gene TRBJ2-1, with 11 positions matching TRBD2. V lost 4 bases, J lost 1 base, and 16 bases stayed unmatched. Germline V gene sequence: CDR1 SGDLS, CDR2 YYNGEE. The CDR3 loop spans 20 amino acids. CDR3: CASSPPWASGRPKSYNEQFF. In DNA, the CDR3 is TGTGCCAGCAGCCCCCCCTGGGCTAGCGGGAGGCCGAAGTCCTACAATGAGCAGTTCTTC.

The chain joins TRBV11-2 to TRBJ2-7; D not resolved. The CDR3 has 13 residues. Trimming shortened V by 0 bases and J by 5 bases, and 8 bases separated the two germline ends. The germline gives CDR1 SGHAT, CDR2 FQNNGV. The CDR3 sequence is CASSLDRGDEQYF. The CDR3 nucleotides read TGTGCCAGCAGCTTAGATAGAGGCGACGAGCAGTACTTC. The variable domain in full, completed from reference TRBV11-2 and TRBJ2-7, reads EAGVAQSPRYKIIEKRQSVAFWCNPISGHATLYWYQQILGQGPKLLIQFQNNGVVDDSQLPKDRFSAERLKGVDSTLKIQPAKLEDSAVYLCASSLDRGDEQYFGPGTRLTVT.

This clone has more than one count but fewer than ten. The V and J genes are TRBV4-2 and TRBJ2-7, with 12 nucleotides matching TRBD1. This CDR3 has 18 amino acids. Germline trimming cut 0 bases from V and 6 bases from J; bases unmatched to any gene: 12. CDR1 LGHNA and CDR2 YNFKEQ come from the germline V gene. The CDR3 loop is CASSQETGTGGHSGEQYF. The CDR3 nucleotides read TGTGCCAGCAGCCAAGAAACCGGGACAGGGGGCCACTCAGGCGAGCAGTACTTC.

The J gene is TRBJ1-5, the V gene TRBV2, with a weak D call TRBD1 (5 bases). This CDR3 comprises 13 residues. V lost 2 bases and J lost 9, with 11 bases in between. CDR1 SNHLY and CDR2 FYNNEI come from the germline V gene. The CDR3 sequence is CASSERGTRPQHF. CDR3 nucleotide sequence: TGTGCCAGCAGTGAAAGGGGTACACGGCCCCAGCATTTT.

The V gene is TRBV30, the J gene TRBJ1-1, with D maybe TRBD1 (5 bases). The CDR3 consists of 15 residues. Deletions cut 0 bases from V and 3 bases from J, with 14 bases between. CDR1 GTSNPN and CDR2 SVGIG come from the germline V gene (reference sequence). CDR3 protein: CAWSVTGRGDTEAFF. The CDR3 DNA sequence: TGTGCCTGGAGTGTAACGGGGCGGGGAGACACTGAAGCTTTCTTT.

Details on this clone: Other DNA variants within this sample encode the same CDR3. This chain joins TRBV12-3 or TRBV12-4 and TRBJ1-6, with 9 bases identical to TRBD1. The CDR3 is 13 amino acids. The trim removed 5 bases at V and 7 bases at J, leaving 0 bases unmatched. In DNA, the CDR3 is TGTGCCAGCAGTGGACAGGGGAATTCACCCCTCCACTTT. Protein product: CASSGQGNSPLHF.

The CDR3 DNA sequence: TGTGCCTGGAGTTGGGACACAACCTACGAGCAGTACTTC. Residues: CAWSWDTTYEQYF. The chain is built from TRBV30 and TRBJ2-7; weak D call: TRBD1 (6 bases). Germline values: CDR1 GTSNPN, CDR2 SVGIG (reference sequence). The CDR3 is 13 residues long. V shed 2 bases and J shed 2 bases, with 10 bases lying between them.

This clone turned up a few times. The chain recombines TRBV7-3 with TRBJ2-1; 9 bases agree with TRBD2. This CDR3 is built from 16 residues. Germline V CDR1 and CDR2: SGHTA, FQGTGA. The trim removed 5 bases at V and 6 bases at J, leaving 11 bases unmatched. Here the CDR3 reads CASSPRSLAGFNEQFF. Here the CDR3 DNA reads TGTGCCAGCAGCCCTCGTTCGCTAGCGGGGTTCAATGAGCAGTTCTTC.

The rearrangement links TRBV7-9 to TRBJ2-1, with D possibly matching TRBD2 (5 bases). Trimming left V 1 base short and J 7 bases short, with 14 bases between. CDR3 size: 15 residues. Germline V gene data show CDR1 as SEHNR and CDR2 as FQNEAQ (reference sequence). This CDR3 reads CASSLVLALGNEQFF. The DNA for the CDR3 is TGTGCCAGCAGCTTAGTTCTAGCTTTAGGGAATGAGCAGTTCTTC.

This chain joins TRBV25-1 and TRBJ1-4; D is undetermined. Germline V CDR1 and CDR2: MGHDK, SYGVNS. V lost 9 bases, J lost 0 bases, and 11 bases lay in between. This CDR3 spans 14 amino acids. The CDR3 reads CASGGGATNEKLFF. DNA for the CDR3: TGTGCCAGTGGAGGCGGCGCAACTAATGAAAAACTGTTTTTT.

CDR3 bases: TGTGCCAGCAGCTCGGCGGGGGGGCATCAGCCCCAGCATTTT. Its translation: CASSSAGGHQPQHF. The V gene is TRBV11-2, the J gene TRBJ1-5; TRBD1 is a possible D gene (6 bases). V was clipped by 4 bases and J by 5 bases, with 12 bases between them. This CDR3 comprises 14 residues. Germline V lookup: CDR1 SGHAT, CDR2 FQNNGV.

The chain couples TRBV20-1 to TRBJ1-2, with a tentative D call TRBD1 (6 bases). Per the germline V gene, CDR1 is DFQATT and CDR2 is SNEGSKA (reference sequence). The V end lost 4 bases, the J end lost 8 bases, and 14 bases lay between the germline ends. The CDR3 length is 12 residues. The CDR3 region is CSATETGGGYTF. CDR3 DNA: TGCAGTGCTACTGAGACAGGTGGAGGCTACACCTTC.

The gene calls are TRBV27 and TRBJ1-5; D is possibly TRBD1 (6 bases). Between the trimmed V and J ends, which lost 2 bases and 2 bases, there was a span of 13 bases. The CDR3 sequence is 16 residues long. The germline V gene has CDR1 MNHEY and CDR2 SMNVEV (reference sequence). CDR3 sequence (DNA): TGTGCCAGCAGTTTAGGGGGCGGTTACGGCAATCAGCCCCAGCATTTT. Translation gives CASSLGGGYGNQPQHF.

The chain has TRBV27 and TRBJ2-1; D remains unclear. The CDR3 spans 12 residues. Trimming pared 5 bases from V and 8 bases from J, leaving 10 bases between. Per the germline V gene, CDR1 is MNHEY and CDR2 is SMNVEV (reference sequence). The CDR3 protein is CASSAQLHEQFF. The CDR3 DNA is TGTGCCAGCAGTGCCCAGTTACATGAGCAGTTCTTC.

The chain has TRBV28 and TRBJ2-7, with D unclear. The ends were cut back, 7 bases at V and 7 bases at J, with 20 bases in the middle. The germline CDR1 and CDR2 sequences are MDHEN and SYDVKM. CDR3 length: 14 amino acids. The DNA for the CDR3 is TGTGCCAGCATCTCCTTGGGCAACCTTCAGGAGCAGTACTTC. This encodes CASISLGNLQEQYF.

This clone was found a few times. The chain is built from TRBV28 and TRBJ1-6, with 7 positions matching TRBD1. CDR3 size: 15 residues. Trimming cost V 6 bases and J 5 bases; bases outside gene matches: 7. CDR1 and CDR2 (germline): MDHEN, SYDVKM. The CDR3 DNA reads TGTGCCAGCAGAACCGTACAGGGGAATAATTCACCCCTCCACTTT. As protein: CASRTVQGNNSPLHF.

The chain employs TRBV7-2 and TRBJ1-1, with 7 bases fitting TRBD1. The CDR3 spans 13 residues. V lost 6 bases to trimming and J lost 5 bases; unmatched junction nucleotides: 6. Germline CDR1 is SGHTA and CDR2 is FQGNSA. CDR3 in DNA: TGTGCCAGCAGAATTAACAGGGGAACTGAAGCTTTCTTT. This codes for CASRINRGTEAFF. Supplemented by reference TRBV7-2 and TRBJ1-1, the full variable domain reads GAGVSQSPSNKVTEKGKDVELRCDPISGHTALYWYRQSLGQGLEFLIYFQGNSAPDKSGLPSDRFSAERTGGSVSTLTIQRTQQEDSAVYLCASRINRGTEAFFGQGTRLTVV.

This CDR3 reads CASSRLVDNEQFF. DNA for the CDR3: TGTGCCAGCAGCAGACTAGTTGACAATGAGCAGTTCTTC. This chain links TRBV7-3 with TRBJ2-1; tentative D call: TRBD2 (6 bases). CDR3 length: 13 amino acids. Per the germline V gene, CDR1 is SGHTA and CDR2 is FQGTGA. With 5 bases removed from V and 5 bases from J, the gap between germline ends came to 10 bases.

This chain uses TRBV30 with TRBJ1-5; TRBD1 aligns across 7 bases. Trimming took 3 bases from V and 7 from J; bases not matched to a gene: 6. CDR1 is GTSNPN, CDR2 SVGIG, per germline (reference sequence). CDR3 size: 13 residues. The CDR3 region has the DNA TGTGCCTGGAGCGGAGGGGGCTGGCAGCCCCAGCATTTT. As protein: CAWSGGGWQPQHF.

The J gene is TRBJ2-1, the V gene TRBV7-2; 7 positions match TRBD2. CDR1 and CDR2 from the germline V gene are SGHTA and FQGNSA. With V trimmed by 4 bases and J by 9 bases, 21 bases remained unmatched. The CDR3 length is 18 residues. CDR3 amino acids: CASSSPRVAGVGVGEQFF. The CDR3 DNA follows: TGTGCCAGCAGCTCCCCTCGGGTGGCGGGAGTGGGGGTGGGTGAGCAGTTCTTC.

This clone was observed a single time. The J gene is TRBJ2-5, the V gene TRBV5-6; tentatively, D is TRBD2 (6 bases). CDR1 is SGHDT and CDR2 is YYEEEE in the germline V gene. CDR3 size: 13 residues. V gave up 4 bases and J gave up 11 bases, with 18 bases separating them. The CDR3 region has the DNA TGTGCCAGCAGCCCCAACAGCGGACGGGGGCAGTACTTC. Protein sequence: CASSPNSGRGQYF.